The clone carrying this T cell receptor (beta chain) was seen many times. Its antigen is unknown. The sample originates from a study of HIV-infected patients and healthy controls. The repertoire came from unfractionated whole blood and reflected all unsorted peripheral T cells. The CDR3 loop spans 17 amino acids. Trimming took off 1 base at V and 4 bases at J, with 17 bases between the two ends. Around 530 ng RNA was reverse transcribed with alpha and beta constant-region primers. Alpha and beta chain libraries were made separately by chain-specific third strand synthesis with multiplexing indices. TCRdb reanalysed the 5' RACE reads using MiXCR and keeps one entry per CDR3 protein. Here the sample spans around 13,000 distinct CDR3 sequences, roughly a tenth being singletons. Overall study results and limits: Eight alpha and eight beta V genes differed significantly in mean usage between HIV-infected patients and controls.

The sequenced material came from blood. The clonotype comes from an adult in good health. V gene TRBV12-3 or TRBV12-4 combines with J gene TRBJ1-5, with D perhaps TRBD1 (6 bases). CDR3 sequence reads: CASSLVGRGARNQPQHF. CDR3 bases: TGTGCCAGCAGTTTAGTGGGACGGGGGGCAAGGAATCAGCCCCAGCATTTT.